A selection of T cell receptor beta chains follows, all from one sample in a study of CD8 T cells in ankylosing spondylitis. TCRdb ran MiXCR on the 5' RACE reads and lists one entry per CDR3 protein. The sample consists of roughly 350,000 distinct CDR3 sequences, 8% of them appearing once. The sample was blood, either unsorted or a sorted T cell fraction (not recorded which). These receptors were obtained from a male donor with ankylosing spondylitis. CDR3s include the opening cysteine and the closing phenylalanine or tryptophan. The D gene is left open where the match is weak. Size is stated for part of the rows, as once, few or many counts, or as a class when the clone is expanded.

clone size	D gene	V gene	J gene	CDR3 protein	CDR3 DNA
few	TRBD2	TRBV20-1	TRBJ2-1	CSARERLSGLANNEQFF	TGCAGTGCTAGAGAACGTCTCTCGGGACTAGCGAACAATGAGCAGTTCTTC
-	TRBD2	TRBV4-1	TRBJ2-3	CASSQLSTSGGTDTQYF	TGCGCCAGCAGCCAACTGTCGACTAGCGGGGGCACAGATACGCAGTATTTT
many	-	TRBV5-1	TRBJ1-1	CASRPQTGSTEAFF	TGCGCCAGCAGGCCGCAAACCGGGAGCACTGAAGCTTTCTTT
many	-	TRBV12-3/TRBV12-4	TRBJ2-7	CASSFRLAQGEQYF	TGTGCCAGCAGTTTTCGCCTAGCGCAGGGCGAGCAGTACTTC
-	-	TRBV5-1	TRBJ2-5	CASSLESSPSFQETQYF	TGCGCCAGCAGCTTGGAGAGTTCCCCTAGCTTCCAAGAGACCCAGTACTTC
-	-	TRBV5-1	TRBJ1-4	CASSLPGVDEKLFF	TGCGCCAGCAGCTTGCCAGGGGTGGATGAAAAACTGTTTTTT
few	TRBD2	TRBV28	TRBJ2-1	CASSLSLLAGVLDEQFF	TGTGCCAGCAGTTTATCTTTGCTAGCGGGAGTTCTGGATGAGCAGTTCTTC
few	-	TRBV7-3	TRBJ2-1	CASSPLSAAYNEQFF	TGTGCCAGCAGCCCCCTATCTGCAGCCTACAATGAGCAGTTCTTC
-	-	TRBV7-9	TRBJ2-3	CASSLALVETGTDTQYF	TGTGCCAGCAGCTTAGCATTGGTGGAAACCGGGACAGATACGCAGTATTTT
few	TRBD1	TRBV6-2/TRBV6-3	TRBJ2-1	CASSLLGQGGEQFF	TGTGCCAGCAGTCTCCTGGGACAGGGTGGCGAGCAGTTCTTC
few	-	TRBV20-1	TRBJ2-5	CSARGGRGPQETQYF	TGCAGTGCTCGGGGGGGCAGGGGGCCACAAGAGACCCAGTACTTC
-	TRBD2	TRBV7-6	TRBJ2-1	CASSLAAGDEQFF	TGTGCCAGCAGCTTAGCGGCGGGGGATGAGCAGTTCTTC
many	TRBD2	TRBV2	TRBJ2-1	CASSTSGRGEQFF	TGTGCCAGCAGTACTAGCGGGAGGGGTGAGCAGTTCTTC
-	-	TRBV10-3	TRBJ1-2	CAISPTANYGYTF	TGTGCCATCAGTCCGACGGCAAACTATGGCTACACCTTC
few	-	TRBV5-8	TRBJ2-7	CASSLTGWYEQYF	TGTGCCAGCAGCTTGACAGGGTGGTACGAGCAGTACTTC
few	TRBD1	TRBV20-1	TRBJ2-7	CSARGQGIEQYF	TGCAGTGCTAGGGGACAGGGAATCGAGCAGTACTTC
-	-	TRBV4-1	TRBJ2-3	CASSQEGRRGADTQYF	TGCGCCAGCAGCCAAGAAGGCAGGAGAGGGGCAGATACGCAGTATTTT
many	TRBD2	TRBV28	TRBJ2-1	CASTSSGLAESYNEQFF	TGTGCCAGCACCTCCTCGGGACTAGCGGAATCCTACAATGAGCAGTTCTTC
few	-	TRBV7-2	TRBJ1-1	CASRRSGENTEAFF	TGTGCCAGCCGACGATCAGGGGAGAACACTGAAGCTTTCTTT
few	-	TRBV2	TRBJ1-6	CASRRSVNSPLHF	TGTGCCAGCAGACGATCGGTGAATTCACCCCTCCACTTT
-	TRBD2	TRBV5-1	TRBJ2-3	CASSFHGTSGIRTSTDTQYF	TGCGCCAGCAGCTTCCATGGGACTAGCGGGATTCGGACTAGCACAGATACGCAGTATTTT
few	-	TRBV7-3	TRBJ2-2	CASRGENREELFF	TGTGCCAGCAGGGGGGAAAACAGAGAGGAGCTGTTTTTT
-	-	TRBV20-1	TRBJ2-2	CSATEVNTGELFF	TGCAGTGCTACCGAGGTCAACACCGGGGAGCTGTTTTTT
many	-	TRBV4-2	TRBJ2-2	CASSQEKGRTGELFF	TGTGCCAGCAGCCAAGAGAAGGGACGGACCGGGGAGCTGTTTTTT
few	TRBD2	TRBV28	TRBJ2-7	CASSFLAGPPGEQYF	TGTGCCAGCAGTTTCTTAGCGGGACCCCCCGGCGAGCAGTACTTC
-	-	TRBV7-9	TRBJ2-1	CASSLPLDPKAYNEQFF	TGTGCCAGCAGCTTGCCGCTCGACCCCAAGGCCTACAATGAGCAGTTCTTC
-	TRBD2	TRBV11-1	TRBJ2-7	CASRKSGLAGRGGGEQYF	TGTGCCAGCAGAAAGTCGGGACTAGCGGGACGAGGGGGCGGCGAGCAGTACTTC
few	-	TRBV6-6	TRBJ2-1	CASRLNEQFF	TGTGCCAGCAGATTGAATGAGCAGTTCTTC
-	-	TRBV6-5	TRBJ2-7	CASNRGNDEQYF	TGTGCCAGCAATAGAGGCAACGACGAGCAGTACTTC
few	TRBD2	TRBV7-9	TRBJ2-1	CASSLGLESYNEQFF	TGTGCCAGCAGCCTGGGACTAGAAAGCTACAATGAGCAGTTCTTC
few	-	TRBV12-3/TRBV12-4	TRBJ1-2	CASTDWDRSYGGYTF	TGTGCCAGCACCGATTGGGACCGGTCGTACGGGGGCTACACCTTC
-	-	TRBV15	TRBJ2-1	CATSRVGREQFF	TGTGCCACCAGCAGAGTGGGCAGGGAGCAGTTCTTC
-	-	TRBV27	TRBJ2-2	CASSLWGMANTGELFF	TGTGCCAGCAGCCTTTGGGGGATGGCGAACACCGGGGAGCTGTTTTTT
-	TRBD2	TRBV10-3	TRBJ2-7	CAISRTSGSHTPYEQYF	TGTGCCATCAGTAGGACTAGCGGGAGTCACACCCCCTACGAGCAGTACTTC
few	-	TRBV20-1	TRBJ1-1	CSARIGWEFDTEAFF	TGCAGTGCTAGAATCGGGTGGGAGTTTGACACTGAAGCTTTCTTT
few	-	TRBV18	TRBJ1-1	CASSPQGDFNTEAFF	TGTGCCAGCTCACCACAGGGAGATTTTAACACTGAAGCTTTCTTT
few	-	TRBV20-1	TRBJ1-5	CSADPDEPQHF	TGCAGTGCTGACCCCGACGAGCCCCAGCATTTT
-	TRBD1	TRBV3-1	TRBJ2-7	CASSQEGTGISYEQYF	TGTGCCAGCAGCCAAGAAGGGACAGGGATTTCCTACGAGCAGTACTTC
-	TRBD2	TRBV7-2	TRBJ2-7	CASSLVGGRGSSYEQYF	TGTGCCAGCAGCTTAGTAGGCGGGCGGGGGAGCTCCTACGAGCAGTACTTC
many	-	TRBV29-1	TRBJ2-4	CSVAEIGLKNIQYF	TGCAGCGTTGCTGAGATCGGGCTCAAAAACATTCAGTACTTC
-	-	TRBV5-1	TRBJ2-3	CASSLVENTQYF	TGCGCCAGCAGCTTGGTTGAAAATACGCAGTATTTT
-	TRBD1	TRBV5-1	TRBJ2-6	CASSLARGQGASGANVLTF	TGCGCCAGCAGCTTGGCCAGGGGACAGGGGGCTTCCGGGGCCAACGTCCTGACTTTC
-	-	TRBV24-1	TRBJ2-3	CATSDLRRRGRTDTQYF	TGTGCCACCAGTGATTTGAGACGGAGGGGACGCACAGATACGCAGTATTTT
few	-	TRBV7-6	TRBJ1-1	CASSPLARGRYTEAFF	TGTGCCAGCAGCCCATTGGCCCGGGGCCGATACACTGAAGCTTTCTTT
few	TRBD1	TRBV25-1	TRBJ2-3	CASSDYGTGNTDTQYF	TGTGCCAGCAGTGATTATGGGACAGGGAACACAGATACGCAGTATTTT
-	-	TRBV6-2/TRBV6-3	TRBJ2-5	CASTPGILGGTQYF	TGTGCCAGCACCCCAGGGATCTTGGGGGGGACCCAGTACTTC
few	TRBD2	TRBV20-1	TRBJ2-1	CSLRSQAGGHYNEQFF	TGCAGTCTAAGGTCCCAAGCGGGAGGGCACTACAATGAGCAGTTCTTC
-	TRBD1	TRBV7-9	TRBJ2-5	CASSSRGHETQYF	TGTGCCAGCAGCTCCAGGGGGCACGAGACCCAGTACTTC
many	-	TRBV12-3/TRBV12-4	TRBJ1-1	CASSLVGRAFF	TGTGCCAGCAGTTTAGTGGGACGGGCTTTCTTT
-	-	TRBV6-2/TRBV6-3	TRBJ1-4	CASRTSEKLFF	TGTGCCAGCAGAACATCTGAAAAACTGTTTTTT
few	-	TRBV7-3	TRBJ2-1	CASSLSSGPHNEQFF	TGTGCCAGCAGCTTAAGTTCAGGACCCCACAATGAGCAGTTCTTC
few	TRBD2	TRBV20-1	TRBJ2-7	CSARVGLAGMDEQYF	TGCAGTGCTAGAGTTGGACTAGCGGGAATGGACGAGCAGTACTTC
-	TRBD2	TRBV2	TRBJ2-1	CASSDGLGLAGRAANEQFF	TGTGCCAGCAGTGATGGGTTGGGACTAGCGGGTCGAGCTGCAAATGAGCAGTTCTTC